This is a list of T cell receptor beta chains from one sample in a study of blood T cell repertoires in COVID-19. Profiling relied on immunoSEQ multiplex PCR, and the TCRdb table lists in-frame clones only, not all of them. The sample contains about 240,000 clones, roughly nine tenths of which appear only once. Sequencing input: peripheral blood. These TCRs come from a man aged 55 to 69 with acute or convalescent COVID-19. Both conserved end residues are part of each CDR3. The D gene is left open where the match is weak. Clone size is not always given. Where it is, it says once, few, many or a class for expanded clones.

-	TRBV18	-	TRBJ1-2	TGTGCCAGCTCACCACAAAAACAGTTCGCAGTCACCTTC	CASSPQKQFAVTF
-	TRBV9	TRBD1	TRBJ1-5	TGTGCCAGCAGCGTTACAGGGGATAGCAATCAGCCCCAGCATTTT	CASSVTGDSNQPQHF
-	TRBV27	-	TRBJ2-2	TGTGCCAGCAGAATATTGACAGGCGAGTCCGGGGAGCTGTTTTTT	CASRILTGESGELFF
-	TRBV5-8	-	TRBJ1-1	TGTGCCAGCAGCTTCGGGACACTCCTCGGGGCTTTCTTT	CASSFGTLLGAFF
-	TRBV19	TRBD1	TRBJ1-5	TGTGCCAGTCAAGACAGGGGGCCTCAGCCCCAGCATTTT	CASQDRGPQPQHF
-	TRBV6-6	-	TRBJ2-5	TGTGCCAGCAGACTAGTCGGAGAGACCCAGTACTTC	CASRLVGETQYF
-	TRBV3-1/TRBV3-2	-	TRBJ2-7	TGTGCCAGCAGCCAAGTCGCCGGGAACGTCTACGAGCAGTACTTC	CASSQVAGNVYEQYF
-	TRBV11-3	TRBD2	TRBJ2-2	TGTGCCAGCAGCTTAGTATTAGCGGGAGGCCCCGGGGAGCTGTTTTTT	CASSLVLAGGPGELFF
-	TRBV5-4	TRBD1	TRBJ1-1	TGTGCCAGCAGCTTTACAGGGGACACTGAAGCTTTCTTT	CASSFTGDTEAFF
-	TRBV5-5	TRBD2	TRBJ2-7	TGTGCCAGCAGCTTGGACGGGACTAACTACGAGCAGTACTTC	CASSLDGTNYEQYF
-	TRBV12-5	-	TRBJ1-4	TGTGCTAGTGGACTGGCAGCAGGGTATGAAAAACTGTTTTTT	CASGLAAGYEKLFF
few	TRBV5-5	TRBD1	TRBJ1-2	TGTGCCAGCAGCTCCCCACCGGGACAGGGTCACAGAAGCTATGGCTACACCTTC	CASSSPPGQGHRSYGYTF
-	TRBV3-1/TRBV3-2	TRBD1	TRBJ1-2	TGTGCCAGCAGCTTGGGTGGGGACAGGGGTAACTATGGCTACACCTTC	CASSLGGDRGNYGYTF
-	TRBV4-2	-	TRBJ2-7	TGTGCCAGCACCCCTACGGCAGGGAGGTCCTACGAGCAGTACTTC	CASTPTAGRSYEQYF
-	TRBV25-1	-	TRBJ1-5	TGTGCCAGCAGTGAATACATACCGGGGGACCAGCCCCAGCATTTT	CASSEYIPGDQPQHF
-	TRBV6-5	TRBD1	TRBJ2-3	TGTGCCAGCACTCGGACAGGGAACGCAGATACGCAGTATTTT	CASTRTGNADTQYF
-	TRBV10-3	-	TRBJ1-4	TGTGCCATCAGCGGGACAAAGGCCGAATCTAACGAAAAACTGTTTTTT	CAISGTKAESNEKLFF
-	TRBV13	TRBD2	TRBJ2-1	TGTGCCAGCAGCGGAGCCGACATCGGGACTAGCGGATACAATGAGCAGTTCTTC	CASSGADIGTSGYNEQFF
-	TRBV28	TRBD1	TRBJ2-2	TGTGCCAGCACCCGGACAGGGTGGGACGGGGAGCTGTTTTTT	CASTRTGWDGELFF
-	TRBV5-6	-	TRBJ1-1	TGTGCCAGCAGCATCCGACAGGCCCCAGGGGCTTTCTTT	CASSIRQAPGAFF
once	TRBV14	-	TRBJ1-3	TGTGCCAGCAGCCAAGTCCTCACAGGGCTGAGCTCTGGAAACACCATATATTTT	CASSQVLTGLSSGNTIYF
-	TRBV11-1	TRBD2	TRBJ2-5	TGTGCCAGCAGCTCCAGACTAGCTTCCCAAGAGACCCAGTACTTC	CASSSRLASQETQYF
-	TRBV24-1	-	TRBJ2-1	TGTGCCACCAGTGATTTGGGCAGGGGTTTGAACAATGAGCAGTTCTTC	CATSDLGRGLNNEQFF
-	TRBV30	-	TRBJ2-3	TGTGCCTCGCGGGGAAGCGGAGATACGCAGTATTTT	CASRGSGDTQYF
few	TRBV6-2/TRBV6-3	-	TRBJ2-1	TGTGCCAGCAGTTACTCGCGACTACCCTCGGAGTTAGGATCCTACAATGAGCAGTTCTTC	CASSYSRLPSELGSYNEQFF
once	TRBV4-2	-	TRBJ2-1	TGTGCCAGCAGCCAATCGGGCCAGGGCCCGGATGAGCAGTTCTTC	CASSQSGQGPDEQFF
-	TRBV29-1	-	TRBJ2-3	TGCAGCGTCCCGGGACATAAGGAGGCAGATACGCAGTATTTT	CSVPGHKEADTQYF
-	TRBV24-1	-	TRBJ2-1	TGTGCCACCAGTGATCGTGGGAGCTCCTACAATGAGCAGTTCTTC	CATSDRGSSYNEQFF
-	TRBV30	TRBD1	TRBJ1-6	TGTGCCTGGAGTGACCCCCGGACAGGGTTTGGCTCACCCCTCCACTTT	CAWSDPRTGFGSPLHF
once	TRBV7-2	-	TRBJ2-7	TGTGCCAGCAGTTGGCGGGGCCCCTCCTACGAGCAGTACTTC	CASSWRGPSYEQYF
-	TRBV29-1	-	TRBJ2-3	TGCAGCGCCCTAGGGTTAGCGGAAAGCACAGATACGCAGTATTTT	CSALGLAESTDTQYF
-	TRBV29-1	TRBD1	TRBJ2-5	TGCAGCGTTGAACCGACAGGGGGAGTTCAAGAGACCCAGTACTTC	CSVEPTGGVQETQYF
-	TRBV9	-	TRBJ2-3	TGTGCCAGCAGCGTGGCCGGACATGGAACAGATACGCAGTATTTT	CASSVAGHGTDTQYF
-	TRBV4-3	-	TRBJ2-3	TGCGCCAGCAGCCAACGCCAAGCCGGGACTCGCGGCGTAGATACGCAGTATTTT	CASSQRQAGTRGVDTQYF
-	TRBV9	TRBD1	TRBJ1-2	TGTGCCAGCAGCCTAGGGACAGTACCTAACTATGGCTACACCTTC	CASSLGTVPNYGYTF
-	TRBV27	TRBD2	TRBJ2-3	TGTGCCAGCAGTTCCCTGTGGACTAGCGGGAGCACAGATACGCAGTATTTT	CASSSLWTSGSTDTQYF
-	TRBV7-2	TRBD1	TRBJ1-2	TGTGCCAGCAGCCCTCAGACAGGGGGCAACCATGGCTACACCTTC	CASSPQTGGNHGYTF
-	TRBV5-5	-	TRBJ1-2	TGTGCCAGCAGCTTGTCCGGGTATAATGGCTACACCTTC	CASSLSGYNGYTF
-	TRBV30	-	TRBJ1-4	TGTGCCTGGAGTGTACAAAGGGGGTCTAATGAAAAACTGTTTTTT	CAWSVQRGSNEKLFF
-	TRBV5-1	-	TRBJ2-2	TGCGCCAGCAGCTTGGCTCACAGTAGCACCGGGGAGCTGTTTTTT	CASSLAHSSTGELFF
-	TRBV12-3/TRBV12-4	-	TRBJ2-7	TGTGCCACCGGCGGGTCCTCCTACGAGCAGTACTTC	CATGGSSYEQYF
-	TRBV19	TRBD1	TRBJ1-1	TGTGCCAGTAAGTCCGGGACAGGGAGAAATACTGAAGCTTTCTTT	CASKSGTGRNTEAFF
-	TRBV7-2	-	TRBJ1-2	TGTGCCAGCAGCTTAGAGGGGACAAGTACTAACTATGGCTACACCTTC	CASSLEGTSTNYGYTF
once	TRBV6-5	TRBD2	TRBJ2-7	TGTGCCAGCAGCACCGGGACTAGCGGGAGTTACGAGCAGTACTTC	CASSTGTSGSYEQYF
-	TRBV7-3	-	TRBJ2-2	TGTGCCAGCACCTTAGCGGTAAACACCGGGGAGCTGTTTTTT	CASTLAVNTGELFF
-	TRBV19	TRBD2	TRBJ2-2	TGTGCCAGTAGTGCGGGACTAGAGGGCGGGGAGCTGTTTTTT	CASSAGLEGGELFF